The next 4 T cell receptor beta chains were all read from a single sample in a study of shared clonotypes between healthy human individuals. Some clones are missing from TCRdb's copy, which holds only in-frame ones; the method was immunoSEQ multiplex PCR. The table shows about 2.3 million clones, with approximately 90% occurring only once. The sample was naive CD4+ T cells from PBMCs. Indicated subset: CD45RA+ positively selected. The receptors shown here come from a man between 18 and 35 years old in good health. Some clones in this sample may be carry-over from other donors' samples.

The chain employs TRBV2 and TRBJ2-1; TRBD2 matches at 9 bases. J lost 0 bases, V lost 7 bases, and 10 bases had no gene match. This CDR3 region has 17 residues. Germline CDR1 reads SNHLY; CDR2 reads FYNNEI. This CDR3 reads CASMRSAGGVSYNEQFF. CDR3 sequence (DNA): TGTGCCAGCATGAGGTCGGCGGGAGGGGTCTCCTACAATGAGCAGTTCTTC.

The rearrangement uses TRBV2 and TRBJ1-5; 10 bases are a match to TRBD1. The CDR3 runs 15 residues. Germline V gene sequence: CDR1 SNHLY, CDR2 FYNNEI. Trimming at V came to 6 bases and at J to 1 base, leaving 3 bases not matched to a gene. CDR3 loop: CASSGQGGSNQPQHF. The CDR3, as DNA: TGTGCCAGCAGCGGACAGGGGGGAAGCAATCAGCCCCAGCATTTT.

The rearrangement joins TRBV7-9 to TRBJ2-1, with 8 bases aligning to TRBD2. J was trimmed by 2 bases and V by 5 bases; bases with no gene match: 8. The CDR3 length is 16 residues. Germline V gene sequence: CDR1 SEHNR, CDR2 FQNEAQ (reference sequence). The CDR3 nucleotides read TGTGCCAGCAGCCGAGTAGCGGGACCCACCTACAATGAGCAGTTCTTC. This translates into CASSRVAGPTYNEQFF.

This clone was seen a single time. The genes are TRBV28 and TRBJ2-5, with D perhaps matching TRBD1 (6 bases). V lost 6 bases, J lost 3 bases, and 14 bases lay in between. This CDR3 has 14 amino acids. The germline V gene has CDR1 MDHEN and CDR2 SYDVKM. The CDR3 DNA reads TGTGCCAGCAGCCAGGGGTGGGCGGAAGAGACCCAGTACTTC. Protein sequence: CASSQGWAEETQYF. The variable domain in full, completed from reference TRBV28 and TRBJ2-5, reads DVKVTQSSRYLVKRTGEKVFLECVQDMDHENMFWYRQDPGLGLRLIYFSYDVKMKEKGDIPEGYSVSREKKERFSLILESASTNQTSMYLCASSQGWAEETQYFGPGTRLLVL.